The entry below gives a single T cell receptor (beta chain) sequence along with its context. The antigen remains unidentified. Here immunoSEQ multiplex PCR was the method, and the copy in TCRdb shows in-frame clones only, minus some. The sample yields some 86,000 clones, 91% seen once. The data derive from a study of graft-versus-host responses after intestinal transplantation. The overall study: Recipients had transplants, and these were multivisceral, liver-intestinal, or isolated intestinal. Anti-thymocyte globulin induction was given to all recipients, followed by tacrolimus and steroids for 3 to 4 years.

Study-wide points: Early post-transplant HvG declines tracked with peak circulating GvH clone levels. GvH clones were identified in recipient marrow, with some first appearing in ileum or blood.

The clonotype originates from a human donor who received an intestinal transplant. The source was unstimulated CD4+ T cells sorted from spleen or lymph node cells, collected before intestinal transplant.

The CDR3 nucleotides read TGTGCCAGCAGCCCCCTGACTAGCGGGGCCCTCACAGATACGCAGTATTTT. This translates into CASSPLTSGALTDTQYF. V is TRBV9 and J is TRBJ2-3; TRBD2 matches at 11 bases. This CDR3 is 17 amino acids long. From germline, CDR1 is SGDLS and CDR2 YYNGEE. V gave up 4 bases and J gave up 2 bases; unmatched junction bases: 9.